This record concerns one T cell receptor (beta chain) sequence. Its target is not known. Alongside a J-beta primer mix, a sample-barcoded 5' primer served in a second PCR lasting about 7 to 12 cycles. From each sample, at least 2.5 million paired-end reads containing CDR3 were obtained. TCRdb called the 5' RACE reads again in MiXCR, with one record for every CDR3 protein. The data show 380,000 or so distinct CDR3 sequences, with approximately 51% seen just once and around 49% held by the top ten. The data belong to a study of blood T cells in healthy people across ages. Study-wide points: A roughly linear fall in TCR beta diversity per million T cells was seen with increasing age.

From germline, CDR1 is MNHEY and CDR2 SVGAGI. The CDR3 runs 15 residues. No fewer than 5.5 micrograms of total RNA were isolated from every sample. The sequence came from a man aged 60 to 69 in good health. The genes are TRBV6-5 and TRBJ2-4, with 11 nucleotides matching TRBD2. The end of the DNA is better explained by TRBJ2-7, so the J call may be wrong. The sequenced material came from blood. The CDR3 loop reads CATALAGGPSREQYF. The CDR3 DNA reads TGTGCCACCGCCTTAGCGGGAGGGCCCTCTCGCGAGCAGTACTTC.